This T cell receptor (beta chain) derives from a study of T cell repertoires in cytomegalovirus infection. Study overall: Newly reported HLA-C-restricted and thoroughly characterized HLA-B-restricted CMV epitopes were employed. CMV infection together with matching HLA type was indicated by public TCR beta signatures.

Study results and caveats: CMV carriers with the relevant HLA were identified by cumulative public TCR beta family frequency. Ex vivo, HLA-C-restricted CMV-specific TCR beta clonotypes prevailed over the rest of the response.

TCRdb passed the reads through MiXCR, listing each CDR3 protein once. The table lists some 700,000 distinct CDR3 sequences, roughly 36% of them singletons. The germline V and J ends were trimmed by 4 bases and 3 bases, with 16 bases remaining between them. Per germline, CDR1 SGHRS and CDR2 YFSETQ. This CDR3 spans 16 amino acids. A word on this clonotype: Its antigen is unidentified.

V is TRBV5-1 and J is TRBJ1-4, with D hard to call. The input for sequencing was cultured PBMCs, taken from culture after CMV antigen stimulation. This sequence was found in a human donor in good health (CMV status not recorded). Some clones in this sample may be carry-over from other donors' samples. CDR3 region: CASSNSGGSANEKLFF. The CDR3, as DNA: TGCGCCAGCAGCAATTCCGGAGGTTCAGCTAATGAAAAACTGTTTTTT.